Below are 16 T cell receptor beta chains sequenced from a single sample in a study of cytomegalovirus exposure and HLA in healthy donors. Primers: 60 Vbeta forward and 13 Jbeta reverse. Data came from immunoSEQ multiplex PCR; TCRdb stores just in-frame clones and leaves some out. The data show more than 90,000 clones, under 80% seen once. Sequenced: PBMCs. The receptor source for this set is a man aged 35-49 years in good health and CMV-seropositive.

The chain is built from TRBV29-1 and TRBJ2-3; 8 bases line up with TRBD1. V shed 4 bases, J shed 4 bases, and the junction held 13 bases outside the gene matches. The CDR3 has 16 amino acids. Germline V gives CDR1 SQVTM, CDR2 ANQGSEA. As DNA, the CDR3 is TGCAGCGTTGCCCGGCGAGGGGCAGGGGGCGCAGATACGCAGTATTTT. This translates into CSVARRGAGGADTQYF.

The CDR3 DNA follows: TGTGCCAGCAGCTCTAGCGGGGGGGTAGATACGCAGTATTTT. This codes for CASSSSGGVDTQYF. The rearrangement links TRBV7-6 to TRBJ2-3, with TRBD2 matching 12 bases. Per the germline V gene, CDR1 is SGHVS and CDR2 is FNYEAQ. The V gene end was trimmed by 4 bases and the J gene end by 5 bases; junction bases not matched to a gene: 1. There are 14 residues in the CDR3.

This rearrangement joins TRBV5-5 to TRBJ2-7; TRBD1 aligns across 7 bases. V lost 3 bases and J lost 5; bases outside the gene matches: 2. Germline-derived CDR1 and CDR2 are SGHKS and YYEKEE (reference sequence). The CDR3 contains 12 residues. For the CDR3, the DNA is TGTGCCAGCAGCTCGACAGGGAACGAGCAGTACTTC. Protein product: CASSSTGNEQYF.

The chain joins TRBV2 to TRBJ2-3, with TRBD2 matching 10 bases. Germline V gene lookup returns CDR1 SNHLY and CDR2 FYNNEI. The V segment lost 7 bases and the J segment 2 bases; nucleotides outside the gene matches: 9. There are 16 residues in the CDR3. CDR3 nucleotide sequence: TGTGCCAGCAAATTTAGCGGGGGGTATTCCACAGATACGCAGTATTTT. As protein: CASKFSGGYSTDTQYF.

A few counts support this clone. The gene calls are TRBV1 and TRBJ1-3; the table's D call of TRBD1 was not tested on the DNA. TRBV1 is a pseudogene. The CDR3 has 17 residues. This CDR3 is CTSSQDRQGGSGNTIYF. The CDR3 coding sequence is TGCACCAGCAGCCAAGATCGGCAGGGGGGCTCTGGAAACACCATATATTTT.

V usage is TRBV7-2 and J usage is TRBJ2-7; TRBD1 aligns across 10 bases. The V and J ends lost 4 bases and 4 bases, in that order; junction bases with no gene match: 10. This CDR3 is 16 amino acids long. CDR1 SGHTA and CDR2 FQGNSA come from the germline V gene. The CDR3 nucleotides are TGTGCCAGCAGCTCAGGACAGGGGGTTAGAATGTACGAGCAGTACTTC. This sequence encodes CASSSGQGVRMYEQYF.

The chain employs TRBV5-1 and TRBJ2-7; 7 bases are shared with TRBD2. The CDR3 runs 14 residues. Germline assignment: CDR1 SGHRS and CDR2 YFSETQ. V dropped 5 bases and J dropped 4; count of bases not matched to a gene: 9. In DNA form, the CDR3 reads TGCGCCAGCAGATTGAGGGCGGGAGCATACGAGCAGTACTTC. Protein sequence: CASRLRAGAYEQYF. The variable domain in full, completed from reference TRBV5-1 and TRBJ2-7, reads KAGVTQTPRYLIKTRGQQVTLSCSPISGHRSVSWYQQTPGQGLQFLFEYFSETQRNKGNFPGRFSGRQFSNSRSEMNVSTLELGDSALYLCASRLRAGAYEQYFGPGTRLTVT.

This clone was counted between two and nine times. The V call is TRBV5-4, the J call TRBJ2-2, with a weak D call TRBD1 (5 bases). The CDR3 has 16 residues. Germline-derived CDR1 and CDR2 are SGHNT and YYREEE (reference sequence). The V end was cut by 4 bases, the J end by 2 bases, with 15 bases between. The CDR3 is CASSLAAGRNTGELFF. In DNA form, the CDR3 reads TGTGCCAGCAGCCTTGCGGCAGGGCGTAACACCGGGGAGCTGTTTTTT.

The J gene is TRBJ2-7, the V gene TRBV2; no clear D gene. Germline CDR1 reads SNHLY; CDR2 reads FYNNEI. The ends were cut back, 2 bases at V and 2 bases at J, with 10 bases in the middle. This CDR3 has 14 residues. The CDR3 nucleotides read TGTGCCAGCAGTGAACGGTATGTGGCCTACGAGCAGTACTTC. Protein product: CASSERYVAYEQYF.

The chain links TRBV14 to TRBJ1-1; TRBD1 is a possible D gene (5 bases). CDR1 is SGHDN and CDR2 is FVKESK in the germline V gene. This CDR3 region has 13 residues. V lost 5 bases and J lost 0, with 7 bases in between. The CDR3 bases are TGTGCCAGCAGCGGACATATGAACACTGAAGCTTTCTTT. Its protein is CASSGHMNTEAFF. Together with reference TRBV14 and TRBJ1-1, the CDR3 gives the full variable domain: EAGVTQFPSHSVIEKGQTVTLRCDPISGHDNLYWYRRVMGKEIKFLLHFVKESKQDESGMPNNRFLAERTGGTYSTLKVQPAELEDSGVYFCASSGHMNTEAFFGQGTRLTVV.

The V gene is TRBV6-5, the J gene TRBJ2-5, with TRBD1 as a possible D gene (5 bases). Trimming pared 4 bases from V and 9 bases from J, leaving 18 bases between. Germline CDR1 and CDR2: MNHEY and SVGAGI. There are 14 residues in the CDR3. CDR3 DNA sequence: TGTGCCAGCAGTTCCCGGACAAGTACCTATCCCCAGTACTTC. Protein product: CASSSRTSTYPQYF.

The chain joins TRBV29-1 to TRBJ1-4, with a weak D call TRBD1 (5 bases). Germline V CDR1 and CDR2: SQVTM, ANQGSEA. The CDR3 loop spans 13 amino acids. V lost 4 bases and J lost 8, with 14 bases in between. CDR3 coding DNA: TGCAGCGTTGGGGGACTCCAAAAGGAAAAACTGTTTTTT. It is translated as CSVGGLQKEKLFF. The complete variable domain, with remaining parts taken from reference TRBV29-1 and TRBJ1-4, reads SAVISQKPSRDICQRGTSLTIQCQVDSQVTMMFWYRQQPGQSLTLIATANQGSEATYESGFVIDKFPISRPNLTFSTLTVSNMSPEDSSIYLCSVGGLQKEKLFFGSGTQLSVL.

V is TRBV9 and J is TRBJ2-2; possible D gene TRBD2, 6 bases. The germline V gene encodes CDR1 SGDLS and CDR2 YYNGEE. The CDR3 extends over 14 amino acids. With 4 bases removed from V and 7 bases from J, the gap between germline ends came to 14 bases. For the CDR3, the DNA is TGTGCCAGCAGCACCCCGGAGGGGTACGGGGAGCTGTTTTTT. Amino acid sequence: CASSTPEGYGELFF.

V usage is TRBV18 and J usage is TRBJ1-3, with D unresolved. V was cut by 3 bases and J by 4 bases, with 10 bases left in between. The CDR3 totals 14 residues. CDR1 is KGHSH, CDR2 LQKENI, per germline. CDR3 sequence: CASSPSAAGNTIYF. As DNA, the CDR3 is TGTGCCAGCTCACCTTCAGCGGCCGGAAACACCATATATTTT.

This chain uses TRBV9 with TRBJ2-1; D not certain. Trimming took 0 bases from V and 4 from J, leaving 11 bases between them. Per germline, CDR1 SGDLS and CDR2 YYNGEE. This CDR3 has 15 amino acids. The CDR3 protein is CASSVGTVTYNEQFF. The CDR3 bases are TGTGCCAGCAGCGTAGGAACAGTTACTTACAATGAGCAGTTCTTC.

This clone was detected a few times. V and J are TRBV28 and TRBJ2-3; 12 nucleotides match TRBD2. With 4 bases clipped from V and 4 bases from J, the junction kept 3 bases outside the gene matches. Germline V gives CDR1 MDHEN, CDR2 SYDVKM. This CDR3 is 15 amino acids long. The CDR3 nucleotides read TGTGCCAGCAGTTCGACTAGCGGGAGCGCAGATACGCAGTATTTT. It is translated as CASSSTSGSADTQYF.